These 31 T cell receptor beta chains were sequenced from one sample in a study of CD8 T cells in ankylosing spondylitis. TCRdb independently ran MiXCR on the 5' RACE reads; one entry per CDR3 protein. The table lists under 150,000 distinct CDR3 sequences, roughly 15% of them singletons, with 2.5% to 3.5% in the top ten. The sample taken for sequencing was blood, either unsorted or a sorted T cell fraction (not recorded which). These receptors came from a female donor with ankylosing spondylitis or in good health (not recorded which).

The chain carries TRBV7-2 and TRBJ2-3; no definite D call. Germline loops: CDR1 SGHTA, CDR2 FQGNSA. The CDR3 runs 15 residues. Trimming left V 6 bases short and J 0 bases short, with 13 bases between. CDR3 protein: CASSQARVSTDTQYF. The CDR3 nucleotides are TGTGCCAGCAGTCAGGCCCGGGTCAGCACAGATACGCAGTATTTT.

This clonotype was observed a handful of times. The chain couples TRBV6-4 to TRBJ1-2, with D possibly TRBD1 on 6 matching bases. CDR1 is MRHNA and CDR2 is SNTAGT in the germline V gene. V was clipped by 4 bases and J by 6 bases, with 12 bases between them. This CDR3 spans 13 amino acids. For the CDR3, the DNA is TGTGCCAGCAGTGGTACAGGGAACGATGGCTACACCTTC. Protein product: CASSGTGNDGYTF.

J is TRBJ2-1 and V is TRBV7-2; D not certain. This CDR3 comprises 12 residues. Germline V gene lookup returns CDR1 SGHTA and CDR2 FQGNSA. V gave up 5 bases and J gave up 8 bases, with 10 bases separating them. CDR3 sequence (DNA): TGTGCCAGCAGCCACTGGCTGGATGAGCAGTTCTTC. Its protein is CASSHWLDEQFF.

This clonotype was counted at least ten times. This chain connects TRBV29-1 to TRBJ1-1, with D unresolved. Trimming pared 7 bases from V and 0 bases from J, leaving 9 bases between. The CDR3 has 12 amino acids. Germline values: CDR1 SQVTM, CDR2 ANQGSEA. As DNA, the CDR3 is TGCAGCGGGAACCGATTGAACACTGAAGCTTTCTTT. The encoded protein is CSGNRLNTEAFF.

This chain uses TRBV20-1 with TRBJ2-3; 12 positions agree with TRBD2. Germline V CDR1 and CDR2: DFQATT, SNEGSKA (reference sequence). Unmatched junction bases numbered 8, after V lost 3 bases and J lost 4 bases. This CDR3 is built from 16 residues. The CDR3 sequence: CSARRLAGGPPDTQYF. The CDR3 DNA reads as TGCAGTGCTAGGCGGCTAGCGGGAGGGCCCCCAGATACGCAGTATTTT.

V is TRBV18 and J is TRBJ1-3; TRBD1 matches 10 bases. Germline loops: CDR1 KGHSH, CDR2 LQKENI. The CDR3 consists of 18 residues. V gave up 2 bases and J gave up 5 bases; unmatched junction bases: 12. The CDR3 spells CASSPNAGTGAVRNTIYF. In DNA form, the CDR3 reads TGTGCCAGCTCACCAAACGCCGGGACAGGGGCGGTTCGAAACACCATATATTTT.

This clonotype showed up many times. J is TRBJ2-3 and V is TRBV20-1; weak D call: TRBD2 (5 bases). Per germline, CDR1 DFQATT and CDR2 SNEGSKA (reference sequence). This CDR3 contains 12 residues. The V end lost 7 bases, the J end lost 1 base, and 9 bases lay between the germline ends. The CDR3 DNA reads as TGCAGTGTTTTGAGGGGCACAGATACGCAGTATTTT. Protein sequence: CSVLRGTDTQYF.

At least ten counts were recorded for this clonotype. The chain recombines TRBV20-1 with TRBJ1-1; unclear D gene. The CDR3 is 11 amino acids. The germline gives CDR1 DFQATT, CDR2 SNEGSKA (reference sequence). Trimming shortened V by 6 bases and J by 3 bases, and 8 bases separated the two germline ends. CDR3 region: CSAQTDTEAFF. CDR3 bases: TGCAGTGCCCAGACGGACACTGAAGCTTTCTTT.

V is TRBV20-1 and J is TRBJ2-7; 8 positions match TRBD2. The J segment lost 2 bases and the V segment lost 3 bases, leaving 0 bases of the junction unmatched. The CDR3 runs to 12 residues. Germline loops: CDR1 DFQATT, CDR2 SNEGSKA (reference sequence). The CDR3 bases are TGCAGTGCTAGCGGGAGGGCCTACGAGCAGTACTTC. It codes for CSASGRAYEQYF.

Concerning this clonotype: A read error is possible here, since a much larger clone lies one base away. This chain uses TRBV11-1 with TRBJ2-1, with a possible D match to TRBD2 (6 bases). Germline CDR1 is SGHAT and CDR2 is FQDESV (reference sequence). The CDR3 sequence is 17 residues long. The CDR3 spells CAGSQQGLRNTYNEQFF. The CDR3 DNA reads as TGTGCCGGCAGCCAGCAGGGACTGCGCAATACCTACAATGAGCAGTTCTTC.

The V gene is TRBV6-5, the J gene TRBJ1-6; D not resolved. V gave up 0 bases and J gave up 5 bases, with 2 bases separating them. The germline V gene encodes CDR1 MNHEY and CDR2 SVGAGI. This CDR3 region has 13 residues. The DNA for the CDR3 is TGTGCCAGCAGTTACTCGAATAATTCACCCCTCCACTTT. This codes for CASSYSNNSPLHF.

This clonotype was seen many times. V usage is TRBV9 and J usage is TRBJ2-3; the match to TRBD1 covers 8 bases. Germline CDR1 is SGDLS and CDR2 is YYNGEE. Trimming removed 2 bases from V and 2 bases from J; junction bases left unmatched: 7. The CDR3 contains 16 residues. The CDR3 is CASSVQGADLTDTQYF. The CDR3 nucleotides are TGTGCCAGCAGCGTCCAGGGGGCGGACCTCACAGATACGCAGTATTTT.

This chain links TRBV29-1 with TRBJ2-1; 7 nucleotides align to TRBD1. This CDR3 is built from 13 residues. With V trimmed by 8 bases and J by 2 bases, 6 bases remained unmatched. Germline CDR1 and CDR2: SQVTM and ANQGSEA. Here the CDR3 reads CSKIQGTYNEQFF. DNA for the CDR3: TGCAGCAAAATACAGGGGACCTACAATGAGCAGTTCTTC.

This sequence joins TRBV24-1 and TRBJ2-1, with no clear D. CDR3 length: 11 amino acids. From germline, CDR1 is KGHDR and CDR2 SFDVKD. Trimming left V 3 bases short and J 8 bases short, with 4 bases between. This chain's CDR3 is CATSDMDEQFF. The CDR3 region has the DNA TGTGCCACCAGTGATATGGATGAGCAGTTCTTC.

This clonotype has ten or more counts. The CDR3 reads CASSDPGQVSYEQYF. The DNA for the CDR3 is TGTGCCAGCAGTGACCCCGGACAGGTCTCCTACGAGCAGTACTTC. The chain employs TRBV25-1 and TRBJ2-7; 7 bases fit TRBD1. Germline CDR1 MGHDK, CDR2 SYGVNS. CDR3 length equals 15 residues. Losses at the gene ends were 3 bases for V and 0 bases for J; bases not matched to a gene: 5.

The chain links TRBV7-3 to TRBJ2-1; TRBD2 matches 9 bases. Germline assignment: CDR1 SGHTA and CDR2 FQGTGA. After removal of 5 bases from V and 7 bases from J, the junction contained 9 bases not matched to a gene. This CDR3 has 15 residues. CDR3 bases: TGTGCCAGCAGCCCAACCGGGACTAGCAGAAATGAGCAGTTCTTC. This gives the protein CASSPTGTSRNEQFF.

A few counts support this clonotype. V and J are TRBV15 and TRBJ2-1; 8 nucleotides line up with TRBD2. With 1 base clipped from V and 5 bases from J, the junction kept 4 bases outside the gene matches. The CDR3 extends over 15 amino acids. CDR1 LNHNV and CDR2 YYDKDF come from the germline V gene (reference sequence). The CDR3 sequence: CATSRAGRGDNEQFF. CDR3 nucleotide sequence: TGTGCCACCAGCAGAGCTGGGCGGGGGGACAATGAGCAGTTCTTC.

This clonotype was detected a few times. This chain joins TRBV28 and TRBJ1-2; TRBD1 matches at 7 bases. Germline trimming cut 4 bases from V and 4 bases from J; bases unmatched to any gene: 6. Germline V gene data show CDR1 as MDHEN and CDR2 as SYDVKM. This CDR3 comprises 14 residues. Written as DNA, the CDR3 is TGTGCCAGCAGTTCCCACAGGGGCGCCTATGGCTACACCTTC. Protein product: CASSSHRGAYGYTF.

The chain couples TRBV4-2 to TRBJ2-2, with a possible D match to TRBD1 (6 bases). This CDR3 is 17 amino acids long. Germline-derived CDR1 and CDR2 are LGHNA and YNFKEQ. V lost 0 bases to trimming and J lost 0 bases, with 11 bases between them. CDR3 in amino acids: CASSQDRPGANTGELFF. For the CDR3, the DNA is TGTGCCAGCAGCCAAGATCGGCCAGGGGCGAACACCGGGGAGCTGTTTTTT.

The V gene is TRBV5-6, the J gene TRBJ1-4, with TRBD1 as a possible D gene (6 bases). Between the trimmed V and J ends, which lost 4 bases and 5 bases, there was a span of 18 bases. This CDR3 spans 16 amino acids. Germline CDR1 is SGHDT and CDR2 is YYEEEE. In DNA form, the CDR3 reads TGTGCCAGCAGCCCCTGGACTCCAGGGGTGAATGAAAAACTGTTTTTT. This codes for CASSPWTPGVNEKLFF.

As to this clonotype: Just one base apart from a much larger clone, this may be a read error. This chain links TRBV6-1 with TRBJ1-2, with D uncertain. From germline, CDR1 is MNHNS and CDR2 SASEGT. V lost 7 bases to trimming and J lost 4 bases, with 10 bases between them. CDR3 size: 12 residues. CDR3 protein: CASTVQFYGYTF. DNA of the CDR3: TGTGCCAGCACTGTTCAGTTCTATGGCTACACCTTC.

Many counts were recorded for this clonotype. The chain joins TRBV6-1 to TRBJ2-3; D might be TRBD1 (6 bases). Germline V gene lookup returns CDR1 MNHNS and CDR2 SASEGT. Deletions cut 6 bases from V and 3 bases from J, with 10 bases between. The CDR3 loop spans 13 amino acids. The CDR3 protein is CASSRGLTDTQYF. The CDR3 DNA sequence: TGTGCCAGCAGCAGGGGCTTGACAGATACGCAGTATTTT.

This clonotype was found a few times. This chain joins TRBV4-2 and TRBJ1-2; the D is unclear. This CDR3 comprises 11 residues. CDR1 and CDR2 (germline): LGHNA, YNFKEQ. V was trimmed by 3 bases and J by 5 bases, leaving 4 bases between them. The CDR3 DNA reads TGTGCCAGCAGCCATGATTATGGCTACACCTTC. It encodes CASSHDYGYTF.

The chain is built from TRBV20-1 and TRBJ1-2; maybe TRBD1 (6 bases). Germline assignment: CDR1 DFQATT and CDR2 SNEGSKA (reference sequence). Between the trimmed V and J ends, which lost 0 bases and 4 bases, there was a span of 15 bases. CDR3 length: 15 residues. CDR3 region: CSARDNGGRGYGYTF. DNA for the CDR3: TGCAGTGCTAGAGATAACGGGGGGCGCGGCTATGGCTACACCTTC.

This clonotype was observed a handful of times. The V gene is TRBV12-3 or TRBV12-4, the J gene TRBJ1-1, with unresolved D. The CDR3 sequence is 15 residues long. Trimming removed 2 bases at V and 4 bases at J, with 14 bases between. The CDR3 DNA reads TGTGCCAGCAGTTTATTTCGTCTGTGGAGCACTGAAGCTTTCTTT. This gives the protein CASSLFRLWSTEAFF.

Regarding this clonotype: Compared with germline, one end of the junction differs, possibly owing to a read error. V usage is TRBV6-1 and J usage is TRBJ2-2; maybe TRBD1 (6 bases). The CDR3 length is 16 residues. Germline V gene sequence: CDR1 MNHNS, CDR2 SASEGT. The CDR3 sequence: CASRQTGRANTGELFF. CDR3 in DNA: TGTGCCAGCAGGCAAACAGGGCGCGCGAACACCGGGGAGCTGTTTTTC.

This clonotype occurred many times. The rearrangement joins TRBV5-1 to TRBJ1-1; 9 bases are a match to TRBD1. The ends lost 5 bases at V and 5 bases at J; junction bases unmatched: 4. The germline V gene encodes CDR1 SGHRS and CDR2 YFSETQ. The length of the CDR3 is 13 residues. CDR3 DNA: TGCGCCAGCAGTTCCGGGACAGGGACTGAAGCTTTCTTT. This encodes CASSSGTGTEAFF.

This clonotype showed up just once. The CDR3 bases are TGTGCCAGTAGTATAGGACTCCGCCAGGGGCAGACCCAGTACTTC. It translates to CASSIGLRQGQTQYF. The chain links TRBV19 to TRBJ2-5, with TRBD1 as a possible D gene (6 bases). The germline V gene has CDR1 LNHDA and CDR2 SQIVND (reference sequence). The CDR3 runs to 15 residues. The V gene lost 1 base and the J gene lost 6 bases, with 15 bases spanning the gap.

Ten or more counts support this clonotype. This chain uses TRBV12-3 or TRBV12-4 with TRBJ1-1; TRBD1 matches 7 bases. Trimming cost V 3 bases and J 8 bases; bases outside gene matches: 6. The CDR3 is made up of 13 amino acids. The CDR3 loop reads CASSFRDRKEAFF. The DNA of the CDR3 is TGTGCCAGCAGTTTCCGGGACAGAAAGGAAGCTTTCTTT.

In its sample, this clonotype was seen many times. V and J are TRBV18 and TRBJ2-3; 7 nucleotides line up with TRBD2. The V gene end was trimmed by 1 base and the J gene end by 4 bases; junction bases not matched to a gene: 5. The CDR3 spans 15 residues. Germline assignment: CDR1 KGHSH and CDR2 LQKENI. DNA for the CDR3: TGTGCCAGCTCACCACTTGGCGGGAGTTCAGATACGCAGTATTTT. This sequence encodes CASSPLGGSSDTQYF.

This clonotype was counted many times. This sequence joins TRBV20-1 and TRBJ1-6; D might be TRBD1 (5 bases). This CDR3 is 14 amino acids long. V lost 1 base to trimming and J lost 8 bases, with 12 bases between them. The germline gives CDR1 DFQATT, CDR2 SNEGSKA (reference sequence). CDR3 loop: CSARAGAWDSPLHF. CDR3 sequence (DNA): TGCAGTGCTAGAGCTGGGGCATGGGATTCACCCCTCCACTTT.